These 12 T cell receptor beta chains were all obtained from the same sample, sequenced in a study of blood T cell repertoires in COVID-19. Clones were read by immunoSEQ multiplex PCR, and TCRdb kept only the in-frame ones, dropping some. The sample yields 250,000 to 300,000 clones, 86% seen once. Sequencing was performed on peripheral blood. All receptors come from a young man with active or convalescent COVID-19.

The chain links TRBV19 to TRBJ2-2, with TRBD1 matching over 7 bases. The CDR3 runs to 15 residues. V gave up 7 bases and J gave up 6 bases; unmatched junction bases: 11. Germline values: CDR1 LNHDA, CDR2 SQIVND (reference sequence). The CDR3, as DNA: TGTGCCAGTAATCCGCTTACCCAGGGGGCCGGGGAGCTGTTTTTT. It translates to CASNPLTQGAGELFF. The whole variable domain, remainder taken from reference TRBV19 and TRBJ2-2, is DGGITQSPKYLFRKEGQNVTLSCEQNLNHDAMYWYRQDPGQGLRLIYYSQIVNDFQKGDIAEGYSVSREKKESFPLTVTSAQKNPTAFYLCASNPLTQGAGELFFGEGSRLTVL.

This clone was picked up many times. V and J are TRBV6-5 and TRBJ1-1, with D possibly TRBD1 on 6 matching bases. Trimming took off 7 bases at V and 0 bases at J, with 12 bases between the two ends. This CDR3 has 14 amino acids. Germline V CDR1 and CDR2: MNHEY, SVGAGI. CDR3 in amino acids: CASTQDRMNTEAFF. Here the CDR3 DNA reads TGTGCCAGCACCCAAGACAGGATGAACACTGAAGCTTTCTTT.

The chain carries TRBV11-2 and TRBJ1-5; D is unresolved. Germline CDR1 SGHAT, CDR2 FQNNGV. The V gene lost 3 bases and the J gene lost 5 bases, with 11 bases spanning the gap. This CDR3 region has 14 residues. This chain's CDR3 is CASSFRSPHQPQHF. CDR3 sequence (DNA): TGTGCCAGCAGCTTTAGATCCCCTCATCAGCCCCAGCATTTT.

The chain carries TRBV6-5 and TRBJ1-2; weak D call: TRBD1 (5 bases). Germline V gene lookup returns CDR1 MNHEY and CDR2 SVGAGI. The CDR3 covers 13 residues. The V gene lost 2 bases and the J gene lost 8 bases, with 12 bases spanning the gap. CDR3 residues: CASSYLAGQGYTF. CDR3 nucleotides: TGTGCCAGCAGTTACCTCGCGGGGCAGGGCTACACCTTC.

This rearrangement joins TRBV6-2 or TRBV6-3 to TRBJ1-5; D is ambiguous. Deletions cut 5 bases from V and 6 bases from J, with 17 bases between. The CDR3 consists of 15 residues. The germline gives CDR1 MNHEY, CDR2 SVGEGT. The CDR3 DNA is TGTGCCAGCAGTACGCGGGCCTTGTCTGGTCAGCCCCAGCATTTT. It encodes CASSTRALSGQPQHF.

The chain recombines TRBV29-1 with TRBJ2-3; D gene ambiguous. Germline V lookup: CDR1 SQVTM, CDR2 ANQGSEA. The V gene lost 0 bases and the J gene lost 4 bases, with 20 bases spanning the gap. This CDR3 comprises 17 residues. CDR3 DNA sequence: TGCAGCGTTGAAGATAGGTCTTTAGTGGTAGCAGCAGATACGCAGTATTTT. This translates into CSVEDRSLVVAADTQYF.

V is TRBV6-5 and J is TRBJ2-7; D is perhaps TRBD2 (6 bases). Looked up from germline, CDR1 is MNHEY and CDR2 is SVGAGI. The CDR3 is made up of 14 amino acids. Between the trimmed V and J ends, which lost 2 bases and 4 bases, there was a span of 12 bases. Written as DNA, the CDR3 is TGTGCCAGCAGTTACACAAAGGCGGGGTACGAGCAGTACTTC. Amino acids: CASSYTKAGYEQYF.

This chain joins TRBV5-6 and TRBJ2-2, with TRBD1 matching over 7 bases. V was clipped by 2 bases and J by 2 bases; unmatched bases: 9. The CDR3 loop spans 17 amino acids. Germline assignment: CDR1 SGHDT and CDR2 YYEEEE. The CDR3 protein is CASSFLGDRLNTGELFF. In DNA, the CDR3 is TGTGCCAGCAGCTTTTTGGGGGACAGATTAAACACCGGGGAGCTGTTTTTT. Variable domain in full (rest from reference TRBV5-6 and TRBJ2-2): DAGVTQSPTHLIKTRGQQVTLRCSPKSGHDTVSWYQQALGQGPQFIFQYYEEEERQRGNFPDRFSGHQFPNYSSELNVNALLLGDSALYLCASSFLGDRLNTGELFFGEGSRLTVL.

The rearrangement links TRBV3-1 (or the pseudogene TRBV3-2) to TRBJ1-2, with a tentative D call TRBD1 (6 bases). V was trimmed by 3 bases and J by 4 bases, leaving 6 bases between them. The CDR3 has 12 residues. CDR1 is LGHDT, CDR2 YNNKEL, per germline (reference sequence). CDR3 in amino acids: CASSQTGYGYTF. CDR3 sequence (DNA): TGTGCCAGCAGCCAGACAGGCTATGGCTACACCTTC.

This rearrangement joins TRBV7-9 to TRBJ2-2, with TRBD1 identical over 9 bases. V lost 0 bases, J lost 6 bases, and 8 bases stayed unmatched. This CDR3 has 17 amino acids. Per the germline V gene, CDR1 is SEHNR and CDR2 is FQNEAQ (reference sequence). In DNA form, the CDR3 reads TGTGCCAGCAGCTTAGCTTCCGGGACAGGGAATGCCGGGGAGCTGTTTTTT. Its protein product is CASSLASGTGNAGELFF.

J is TRBJ1-1 and V is TRBV2; the match to TRBD1 covers 9 bases. This CDR3 contains 14 residues. J lost 13 bases, V lost 4 bases, and 13 bases had no gene match. Germline assignment: CDR1 SNHLY and CDR2 FYNNEI. The CDR3 loop is CASSADRGSVGGFF. CDR3 in DNA: TGTGCCAGCAGTGCGGACAGGGGTAGTGTTGGGGGTTTCTTT.

V gene TRBV6-5 combines with J gene TRBJ1-6; weak D call: TRBD1 (5 bases). Germline V gene sequence: CDR1 MNHEY, CDR2 SVGAGI. The CDR3 is 14 amino acids. The V and J ends lost 0 bases and 8 bases respectively, with 8 bases between them. CDR3 in DNA: TGTGCCAGCAGTTACTCTGCGGGGGATTCACCCCTCCACTTT. It is translated as CASSYSAGDSPLHF.